This T cell receptor (beta chain) was identified during a study of blood T cell repertoires in COVID-19. The overall study: Some COVID-19 samples were acute and others convalescent; all came from the United States, Italy and Spain.

Participants spanned ages about 18 to 90 years and resided in about two dozen US areas. Cohorts were based on clinical histories the participants reported. Someone with COVID-19 had been met by exposed participants within 2 weeks before study entry. This clone was seen once. The table came from immunoSEQ multiplex PCR; TCRdb's copy has only in-frame clones and leaves some out. The sample has about 300,000 clones; about 90% are singletons. What was sequenced was PBMCs or T cells enriched from blood (not recorded which). The clonotype was recovered from a woman between 50 and 59 years old who had been exposed to COVID-19.

The CDR3, as DNA: TGTGCCAGTAGGTCTAGCGGGGGGTCTCAAGAGACCCAGTACTTC. It translates to CASRSSGGSQETQYF. V usage is TRBV19 and J usage is TRBJ2-5; 11 bases agree with TRBD2. The V segment lost 6 bases and the J segment 2 bases; nucleotides outside the gene matches: 5. CDR3 length: 15 amino acids. CDR1 is LNHDA, CDR2 SQIVND, per germline (reference sequence).